This TCR beta chain was captured by sequencing in a study of cytomegalovirus exposure and HLA in healthy donors. About the research overall: Unique TCRs numbering around 80 million, obtained from HLA-typed donors, made up an early data release.

The V and J ends lost 4 bases and 8 bases respectively, with 22 bases between them. Looked up from germline, CDR1 is SGHRS and CDR2 is YFSETQ. The CDR3 covers 16 residues. 60 Vbeta and 13 Jbeta primers were used in PCR. In the source study's methods: Around 76 million unique TCR beta chains, 9 million to 11 million shared, were counted in a later analysis. The data were produced by immunoSEQ multiplex PCR, yet TCRdb's version contains in-frame clones alone and is incomplete. The V and J calls and clone size are taken from that table; D and trimming were inferred from the DNA. There are 130,000 or so clones in the sample, with roughly 1.4% held by the top ten.

Input material: PBMCs. The gene calls are TRBV5-1 and TRBJ2-1; D uncertain. The TCR was taken from a woman in her 40s in good health and CMV-seronegative. CDR3 region: CASSRMLGGESDEQFF. The DNA of the CDR3 is TGCGCCAGCAGCCGAATGCTAGGTGGTGAGAGCGATGAGCAGTTCTTC.